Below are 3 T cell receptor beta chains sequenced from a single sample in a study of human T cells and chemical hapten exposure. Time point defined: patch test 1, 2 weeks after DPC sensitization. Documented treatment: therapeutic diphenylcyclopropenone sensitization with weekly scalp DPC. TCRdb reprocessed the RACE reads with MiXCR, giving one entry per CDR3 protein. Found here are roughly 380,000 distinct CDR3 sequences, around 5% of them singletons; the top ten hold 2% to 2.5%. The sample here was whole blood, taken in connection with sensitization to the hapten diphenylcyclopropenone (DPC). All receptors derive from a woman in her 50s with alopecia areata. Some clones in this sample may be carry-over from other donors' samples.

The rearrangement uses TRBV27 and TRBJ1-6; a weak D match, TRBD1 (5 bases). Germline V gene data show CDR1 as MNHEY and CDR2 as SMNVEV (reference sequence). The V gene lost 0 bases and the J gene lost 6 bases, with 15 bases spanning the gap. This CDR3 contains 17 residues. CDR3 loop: CASSLSSGGIGNSPLHF. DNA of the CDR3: TGTGCCAGCAGTTTATCGTCGGGGGGGATTGGTAATTCACCCCTCCACTTT.

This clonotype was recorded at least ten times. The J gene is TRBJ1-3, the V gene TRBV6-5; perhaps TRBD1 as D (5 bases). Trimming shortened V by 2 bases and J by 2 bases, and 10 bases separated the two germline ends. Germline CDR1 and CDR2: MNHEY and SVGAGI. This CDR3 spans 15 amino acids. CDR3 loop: CASSYGTVAGNTIYF. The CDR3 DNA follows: TGTGCCAGCAGTTACGGGACCGTTGCTGGAAACACCATATATTTT.

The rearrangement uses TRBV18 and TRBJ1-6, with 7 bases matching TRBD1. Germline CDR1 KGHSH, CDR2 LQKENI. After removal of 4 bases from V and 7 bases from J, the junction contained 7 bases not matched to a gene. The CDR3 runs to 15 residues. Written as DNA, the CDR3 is TGTGCCAGCTCACTATCGACAGGGAGGAATTCACCCCTCCACTTT. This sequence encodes CASSLSTGRNSPLHF.